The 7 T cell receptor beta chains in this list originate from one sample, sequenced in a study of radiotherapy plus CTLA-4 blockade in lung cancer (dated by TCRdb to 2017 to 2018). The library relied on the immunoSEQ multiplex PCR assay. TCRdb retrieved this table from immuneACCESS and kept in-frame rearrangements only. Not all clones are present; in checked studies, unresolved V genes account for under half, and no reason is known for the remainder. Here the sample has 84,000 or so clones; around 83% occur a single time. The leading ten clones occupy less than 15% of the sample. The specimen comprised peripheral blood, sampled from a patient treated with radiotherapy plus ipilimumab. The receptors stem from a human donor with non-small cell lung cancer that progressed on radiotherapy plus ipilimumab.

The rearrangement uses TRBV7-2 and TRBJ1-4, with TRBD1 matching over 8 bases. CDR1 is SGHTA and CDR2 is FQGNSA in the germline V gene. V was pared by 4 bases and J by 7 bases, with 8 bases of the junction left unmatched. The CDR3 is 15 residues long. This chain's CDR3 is CASSSYRGYGEKLFF. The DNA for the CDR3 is TGTGCCAGCAGCTCGTACAGGGGGTATGGTGAAAAACTGTTTTTT.

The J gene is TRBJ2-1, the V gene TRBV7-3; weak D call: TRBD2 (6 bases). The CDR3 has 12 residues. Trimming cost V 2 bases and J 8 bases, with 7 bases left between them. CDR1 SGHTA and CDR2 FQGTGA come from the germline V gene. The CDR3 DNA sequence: TGTGCCAGCAGCTTAGGAGGGGATGAGCAGTTCTTC. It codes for CASSLGGDEQFF.

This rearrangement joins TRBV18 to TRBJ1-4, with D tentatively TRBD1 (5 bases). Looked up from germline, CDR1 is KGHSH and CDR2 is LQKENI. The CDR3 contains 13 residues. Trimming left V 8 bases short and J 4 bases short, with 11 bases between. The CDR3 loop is CASTRAYNEKLFF. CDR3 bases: TGTGCCAGCACCAGGGCTTATAATGAAAAACTGTTTTTT.

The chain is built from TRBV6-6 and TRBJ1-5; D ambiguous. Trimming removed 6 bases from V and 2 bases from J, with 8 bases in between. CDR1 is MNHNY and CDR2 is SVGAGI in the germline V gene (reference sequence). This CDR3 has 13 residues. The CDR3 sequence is CASSGVGNQPQHF. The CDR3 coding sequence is TGTGCCAGCAGCGGGGTCGGCAATCAGCCCCAGCATTTT.

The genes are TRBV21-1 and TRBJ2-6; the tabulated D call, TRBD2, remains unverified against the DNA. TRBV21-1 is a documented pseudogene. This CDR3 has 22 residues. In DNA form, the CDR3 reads TGTGCCAGCAGCAAAAGGGAGGCAAAAAGGCCAGGGCCACAATCTGGGGCCAACGTCCTGACTTTC. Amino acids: CASSKREAKRPGPQSGANVLTF.

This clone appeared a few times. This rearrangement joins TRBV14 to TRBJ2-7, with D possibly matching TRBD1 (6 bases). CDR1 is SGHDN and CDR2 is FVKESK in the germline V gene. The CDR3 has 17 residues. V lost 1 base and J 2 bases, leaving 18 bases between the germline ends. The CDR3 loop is CASSQGGLLLTTYEQYF. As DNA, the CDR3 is TGTGCCAGCAGCCAAGGGGGGCTACTTTTGACGACCTACGAGCAGTACTTC.

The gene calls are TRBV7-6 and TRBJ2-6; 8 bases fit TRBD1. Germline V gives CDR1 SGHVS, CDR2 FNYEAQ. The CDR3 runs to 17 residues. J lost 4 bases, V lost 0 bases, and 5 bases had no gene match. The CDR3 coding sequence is TGTGCCAGCAGCTTAGCGATGACAGGGGTCGGGGCCAACGTCCTGACTTTC. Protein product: CASSLAMTGVGANVLTF.